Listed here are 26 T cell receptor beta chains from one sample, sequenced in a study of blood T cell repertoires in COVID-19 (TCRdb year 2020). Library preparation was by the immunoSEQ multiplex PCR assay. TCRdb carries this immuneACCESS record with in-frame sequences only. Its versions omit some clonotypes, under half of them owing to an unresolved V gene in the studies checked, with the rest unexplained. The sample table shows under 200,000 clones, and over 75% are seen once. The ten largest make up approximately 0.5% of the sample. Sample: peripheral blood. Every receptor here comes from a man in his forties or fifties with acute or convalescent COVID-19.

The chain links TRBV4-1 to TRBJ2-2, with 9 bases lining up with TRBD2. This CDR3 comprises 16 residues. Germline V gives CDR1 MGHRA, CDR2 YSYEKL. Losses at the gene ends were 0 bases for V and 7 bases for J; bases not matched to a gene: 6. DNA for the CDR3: TGCGCCAGCAGCCAAGAGAGCGGGAGGTTTGGCGGGGAGCTGTTTTTT. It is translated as CASSQESGRFGGELFF.

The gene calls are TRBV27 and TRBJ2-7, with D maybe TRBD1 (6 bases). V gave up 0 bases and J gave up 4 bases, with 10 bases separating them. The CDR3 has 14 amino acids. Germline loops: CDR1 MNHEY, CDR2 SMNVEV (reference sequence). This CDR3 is CASSLSGRGYEQYF. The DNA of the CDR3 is TGTGCCAGCAGTTTATCAGGCAGGGGTTACGAGCAGTACTTC.

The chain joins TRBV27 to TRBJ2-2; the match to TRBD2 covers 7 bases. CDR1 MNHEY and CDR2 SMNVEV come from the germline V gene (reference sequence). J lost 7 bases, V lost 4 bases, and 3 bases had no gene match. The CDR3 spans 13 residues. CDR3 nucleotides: TGTGCCAGCAGTTGGCTAGCGGACGGGGAGCTGTTTTTT. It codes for CASSWLADGELFF.

CDR3 in amino acids: CASSPGGGSSETQYF. The CDR3 coding sequence is TGTGCCAGCAGCCCGGGCGGGGGGTCTTCAGAGACCCAGTACTTC. This chain joins TRBV7-8 and TRBJ2-5, with 8 nucleotides matching TRBD2. Trimming removed 5 bases from V and 4 bases from J; junction bases left unmatched: 9. Germline V gives CDR1 SGHVS, CDR2 FQNEAQ. The CDR3 has 15 residues.

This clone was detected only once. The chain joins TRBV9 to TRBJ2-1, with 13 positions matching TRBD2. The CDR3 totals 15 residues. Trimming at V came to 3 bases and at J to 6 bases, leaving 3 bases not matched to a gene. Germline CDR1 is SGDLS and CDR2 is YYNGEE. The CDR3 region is CASSAGTSGINEQFF. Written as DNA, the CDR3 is TGTGCCAGCAGCGCCGGGACTAGCGGGATCAATGAGCAGTTCTTC.

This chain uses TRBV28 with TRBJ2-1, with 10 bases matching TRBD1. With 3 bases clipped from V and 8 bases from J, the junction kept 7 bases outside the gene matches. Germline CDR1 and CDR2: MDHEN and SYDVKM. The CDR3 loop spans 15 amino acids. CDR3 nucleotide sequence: TGTGCCAGCAGTTTTCGACCCGGGACAGGGGATGAGCAGTTCTTC. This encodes CASSFRPGTGDEQFF.

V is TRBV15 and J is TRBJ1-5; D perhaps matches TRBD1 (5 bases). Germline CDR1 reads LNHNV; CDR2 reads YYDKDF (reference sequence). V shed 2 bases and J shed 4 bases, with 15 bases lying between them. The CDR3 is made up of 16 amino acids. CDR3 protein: CATSRTIGDPNQPQHF. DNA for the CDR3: TGTGCCACCAGCAGAACCATAGGGGATCCAAATCAGCCCCAGCATTTT.

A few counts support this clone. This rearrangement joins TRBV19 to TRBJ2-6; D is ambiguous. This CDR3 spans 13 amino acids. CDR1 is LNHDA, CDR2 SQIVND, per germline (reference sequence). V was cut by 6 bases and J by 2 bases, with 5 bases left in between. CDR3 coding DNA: TGTGCCAGTAGAGGAGCTGGGGCCAACGTCCTGACTTTC. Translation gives CASRGAGANVLTF.

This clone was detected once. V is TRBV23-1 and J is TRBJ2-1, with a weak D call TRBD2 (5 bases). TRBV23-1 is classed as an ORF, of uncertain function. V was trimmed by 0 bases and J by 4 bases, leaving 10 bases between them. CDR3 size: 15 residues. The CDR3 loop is CASSQSVRLYNEQFF. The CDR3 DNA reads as TGCGCCAGCAGTCAATCGGTGAGACTATACAATGAGCAGTTCTTC.

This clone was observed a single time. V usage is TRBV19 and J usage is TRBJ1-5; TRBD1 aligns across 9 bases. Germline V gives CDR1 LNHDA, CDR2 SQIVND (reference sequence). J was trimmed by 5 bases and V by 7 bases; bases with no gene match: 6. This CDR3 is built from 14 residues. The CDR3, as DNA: TGTGCCAGTACCGAGGACAGGGGATATCAGCCCCAGCATTTT. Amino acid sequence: CASTEDRGYQPQHF.

Written as DNA, the CDR3 is TGTGCCAGCAGTTGGGTCCCGGGACAGGGGAAAGATACGCAGTATTTT. This sequence encodes CASSWVPGQGKDTQYF. The chain couples TRBV5-4 to TRBJ2-3, with TRBD1 matching over 10 bases. CDR3 length: 16 amino acids. The ends lost 5 bases at V and 5 bases at J; junction bases unmatched: 11. From germline, CDR1 is SGHNT and CDR2 YYREEE (reference sequence).

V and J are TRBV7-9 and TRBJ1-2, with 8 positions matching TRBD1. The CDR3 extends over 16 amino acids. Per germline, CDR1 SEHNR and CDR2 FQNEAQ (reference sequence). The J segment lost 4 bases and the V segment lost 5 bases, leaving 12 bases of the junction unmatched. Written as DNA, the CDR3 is TGTGCCAGCAGCACCCTTATGGGACAGGAATCCTATGGCTACACCTTC. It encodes CASSTLMGQESYGYTF.

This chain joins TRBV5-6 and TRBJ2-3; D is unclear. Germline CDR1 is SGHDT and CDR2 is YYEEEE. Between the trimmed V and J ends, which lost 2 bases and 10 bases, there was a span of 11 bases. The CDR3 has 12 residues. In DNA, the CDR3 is TGTGCCAGCAGCTTTGAGAGTCGGGCGCAGTATTTT. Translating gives CASSFESRAQYF.

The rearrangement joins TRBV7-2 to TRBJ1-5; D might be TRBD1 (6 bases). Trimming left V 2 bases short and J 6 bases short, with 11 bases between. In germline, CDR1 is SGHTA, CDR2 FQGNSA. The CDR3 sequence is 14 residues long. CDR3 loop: CASSLTRGGQPQHF. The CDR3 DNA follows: TGTGCCAGCAGCTTAACGAGGGGGGGTCAGCCCCAGCATTTT.

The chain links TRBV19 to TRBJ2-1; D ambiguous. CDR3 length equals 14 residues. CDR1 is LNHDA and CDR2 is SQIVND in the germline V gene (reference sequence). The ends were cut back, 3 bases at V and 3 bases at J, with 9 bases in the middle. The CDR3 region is CASSIVDNYNEQFF. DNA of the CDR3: TGTGCCAGTAGTATTGTAGATAACTACAATGAGCAGTTCTTC.

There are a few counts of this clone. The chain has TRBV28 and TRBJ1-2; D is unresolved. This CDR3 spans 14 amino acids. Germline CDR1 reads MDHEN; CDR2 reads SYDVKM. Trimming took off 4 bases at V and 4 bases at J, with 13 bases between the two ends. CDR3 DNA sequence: TGTGCCAGCAGTTCCGGACGCGGGGTCTATGGCTACACCTTC. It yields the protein CASSSGRGVYGYTF.

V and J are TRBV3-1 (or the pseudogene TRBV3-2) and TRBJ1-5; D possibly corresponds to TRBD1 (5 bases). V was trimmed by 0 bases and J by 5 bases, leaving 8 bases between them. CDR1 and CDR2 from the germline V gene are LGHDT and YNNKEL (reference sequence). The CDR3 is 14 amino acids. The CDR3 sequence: CASSQDSGDQPQHF. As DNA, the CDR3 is TGTGCCAGCAGCCAAGATTCGGGGGATCAGCCCCAGCATTTT.

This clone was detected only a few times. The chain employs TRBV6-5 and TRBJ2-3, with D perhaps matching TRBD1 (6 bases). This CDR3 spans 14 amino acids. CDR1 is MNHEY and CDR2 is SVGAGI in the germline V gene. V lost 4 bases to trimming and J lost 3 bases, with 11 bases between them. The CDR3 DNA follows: TGTGCCAGCAGTTTGGAGACAGGAACAGATACGCAGTATTTT. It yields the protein CASSLETGTDTQYF.

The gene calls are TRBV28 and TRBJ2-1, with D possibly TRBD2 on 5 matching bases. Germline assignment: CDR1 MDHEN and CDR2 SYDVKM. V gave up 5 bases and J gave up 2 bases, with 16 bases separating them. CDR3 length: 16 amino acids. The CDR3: CASSTWGSETYNEQFF. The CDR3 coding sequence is TGTGCCAGCAGTACCTGGGGTAGCGAAACCTACAATGAGCAGTTCTTC.

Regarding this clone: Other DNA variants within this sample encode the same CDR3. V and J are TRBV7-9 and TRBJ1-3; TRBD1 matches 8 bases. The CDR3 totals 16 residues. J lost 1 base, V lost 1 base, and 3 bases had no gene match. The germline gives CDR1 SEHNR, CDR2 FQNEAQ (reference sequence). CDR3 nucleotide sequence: TGTGCCAGCAGCTTAGAGAGGACAGGGTCTGGAAACACCATATATTTT. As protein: CASSLERTGSGNTIYF. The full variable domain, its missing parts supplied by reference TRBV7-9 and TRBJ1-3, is DTGVSQNPRHKITKRGQNVTFRCDPISEHNRLYWYRQTLGQGPEFLTYFQNEAQLEKSRLLSDRFSAERPKGSFSTLEIQRTEQGDSAMYLCASSLERTGSGNTIYFGEGSWLTVV.

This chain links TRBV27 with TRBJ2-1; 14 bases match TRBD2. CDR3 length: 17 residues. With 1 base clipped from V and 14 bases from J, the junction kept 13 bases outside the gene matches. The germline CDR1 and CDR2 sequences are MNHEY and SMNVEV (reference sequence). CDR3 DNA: TGTGCCAGCAGTTTATTCCAAGGTCCGGGACTAGCGGGAGTAGAGTTCTTC. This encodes CASSLFQGPGLAGVEFF.

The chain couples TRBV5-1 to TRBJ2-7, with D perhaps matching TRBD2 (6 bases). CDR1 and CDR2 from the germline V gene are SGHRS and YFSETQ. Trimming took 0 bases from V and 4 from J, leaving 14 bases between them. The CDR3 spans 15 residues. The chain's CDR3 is CASSLGAAEGYEQYF. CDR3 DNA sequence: TGCGCCAGCAGCTTGGGGGCGGCGGAGGGTTACGAGCAGTACTTC.

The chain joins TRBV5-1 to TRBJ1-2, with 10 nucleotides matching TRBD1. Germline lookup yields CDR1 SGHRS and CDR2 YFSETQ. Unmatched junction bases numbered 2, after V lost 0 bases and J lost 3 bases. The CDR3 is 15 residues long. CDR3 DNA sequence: TGCGCCAGCAGCTTGGGGACAGGGGGGCACTATGGCTACACCTTC. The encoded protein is CASSLGTGGHYGYTF.

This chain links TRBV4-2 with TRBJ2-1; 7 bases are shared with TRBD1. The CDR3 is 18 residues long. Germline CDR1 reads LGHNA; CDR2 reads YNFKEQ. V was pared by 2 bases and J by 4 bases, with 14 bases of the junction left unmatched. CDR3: CASSQTTLRQGAYNEQFF. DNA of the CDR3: TGTGCCAGCAGCCAAACTACCCTGAGACAGGGCGCGTACAATGAGCAGTTCTTC.

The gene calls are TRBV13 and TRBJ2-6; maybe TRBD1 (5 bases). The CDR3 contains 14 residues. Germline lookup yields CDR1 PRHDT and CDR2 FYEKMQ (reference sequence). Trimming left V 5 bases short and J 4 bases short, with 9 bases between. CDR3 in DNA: TGTGCCAGCAGCCTAAGACAGGGGGCCAACGTCCTGACTTTC. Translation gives CASSLRQGANVLTF.

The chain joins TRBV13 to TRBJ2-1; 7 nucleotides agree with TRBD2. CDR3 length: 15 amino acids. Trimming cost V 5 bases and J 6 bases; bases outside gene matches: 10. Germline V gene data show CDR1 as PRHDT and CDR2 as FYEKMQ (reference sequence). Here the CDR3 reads CASSPRGSPGNEQFF. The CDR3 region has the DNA TGTGCCAGCAGCCCCCGCGGGAGTCCGGGCAATGAGCAGTTCTTC. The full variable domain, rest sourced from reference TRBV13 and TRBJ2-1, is AAGVIQSPRHLIKEKRETATLKCYPIPRHDTVYWYQQGPGQDPQFLISFYEKMQSDKGSIPDRFSAQQFSDYHSELNMSSLELGDSALYFCASSPRGSPGNEQFFGPGTRLTVL.